Listed below are T cell receptor beta chains from one sample, sequenced in a study of long-term antiretroviral therapy in people with HIV. The data were produced by immunoSEQ multiplex PCR, yet TCRdb's version contains in-frame clones alone and is incomplete. Of fewer than 10,000 clones in the sample, 82% were seen once. The sequencing used unsorted PBMCs, collected 0.1 years after starting antiretroviral therapy. The receptors shown here come from a man aged 40-50 years with HIV. Both conserved end residues are part of each CDR3. Each record gives: J gene, clone size, D gene, V gene, CDR3 length, CDR3 DNA, CDR3 protein. The D gene is left open where the match is weak. Size values are once, few and many counts, or a class for expanded clones, and some rows have none.

TRBJ2-3	once	TRBD2	TRBV27	19	TGTGCCAGCAGTCTCCGAGGACTAGCGGGGGGGCCTAGAACAGATACGCAGTATTTT	CASSLRGLAGGPRTDTQYF
TRBJ1-4	.	TRBD1	TRBV11-2	14	TGTGCCAGCAGCTTGGGACAGGTAGCCGAAAAACTGTTTTTT	CASSLGQVAEKLFF
TRBJ2-7	.	TRBD1	TRBV28	15	TGTGCCAGCAGTTTATGGGGGCAGGGGGCAGACGAGCAGTACTTC	CASSLWGQGADEQYF
TRBJ1-3	once	.	TRBV19	15	TGTGCCAGTAGCCTCCCGGGGCGCTCTGGAAACACCATATATTTT	CASSLPGRSGNTIYF
TRBJ2-3	.	.	TRBV7-3	14	TGTGCCAGCAGCTTTGCGACAGGCGCAGATACGCAGTATTTT	CASSFATGADTQYF
TRBJ2-1	few	.	TRBV6-1	17	TGTGCCAGCAGTGAAGCCCTACCGGGAATTTCCTACAATGAGCAGTTCTTC	CASSEALPGISYNEQFF
TRBJ1-1	.	.	TRBV5-5	13	TGTGCCAGCAGCTTACAGTTTGGCGCTGAAGCTTTCTTT	CASSLQFGAEAFF
TRBJ1-5	once	.	TRBV11-3	17	TGTGCCAGCAGCTTGGGGTGGAGGGCCCGGAGCAATCAGCCCCAGCATTTT	CASSLGWRARSNQPQHF
TRBJ2-7	.	TRBD1	TRBV18	16	TGTGCCAGCTCACTACCGGGACAGGGGGCCAGGTACGAGCAGTACTTC	CASSLPGQGARYEQYF
TRBJ1-2	.	.	TRBV6-1	17	TGTGCCAGCAGTGACCCTACAGGACCCCTCTTTAACTATGGCTACACCTTC	CASSDPTGPLFNYGYTF
TRBJ1-5	.	.	TRBV9	13	TGTGCCAGCAGCGACGATAGCAATCAGCCCCAGCATTTT	CASSDDSNQPQHF
TRBJ1-2	.	.	TRBV19	15	TGTGCCAGTAGTAGCCAGGGGCCCTTTAACTATGGCTACACCTTC	CASSSQGPFNYGYTF
TRBJ2-7	.	TRBD2	TRBV28	16	TGTGCCAGCAGTTCAGTCCGTAGCGGGGTTAATTACGAGCAGTACTTC	CASSSVRSGVNYEQYF
TRBJ1-6	few	.	TRBV28	14	TGTGCCAGCAGCGCCCAAGGGTTACAATTCACCCTCCACTTT	CASSAQGLQFTLHF
TRBJ1-6	.	.	TRBV5-1	16	TGCGCCAGCAGCTTGGAACCCGGGACATCAACCTTGGCCCTCCACTTT	CASSLEPGTSTLALHF
TRBJ2-7	.	.	TRBV19	12	TGTGCCAGTAGCATAGGGGGCTACGAGCAGTACTTC	CASSIGGYEQYF
TRBJ2-7	.	TRBD2	TRBV27	17	TGTGCCAGCACAACCTCAAATCTAGCGGGGGGCCCCTACGAGCAGTACTTC	CASTTSNLAGGPYEQYF
TRBJ1-5	.	TRBD1	TRBV7-2	17	TGTGCCAGCAGCTTTAGTAGCACAGGGGAGCGCAATCAGCCCCAGCATTTT	CASSFSSTGERNQPQHF
TRBJ2-1	.	.	TRBV6-1	15	TGTGCCAGCCAGCCCGGACCGCTAACCTACAATGAGCAGTTCTTC	CASQPGPLTYNEQFF
TRBJ1-2	.	.	TRBV7-3	15	TGTGCCAGCAGCCCAACACAAGGGGCGGCCGGCGGCTACACCTTC	CASSPTQGAAGGYTF
TRBJ1-1	.	.	TRBV29-1	11	TGCAGCGGATCCGGGGGAACTGAAGCTTTCTTT	CSGSGGTEAFF
TRBJ2-3	once	TRBD2	TRBV9	14	TGTGCCAGCAGCGTAGTATCGGGGGGGGATACGCAGTATTTT	CASSVVSGGDTQYF
TRBJ1-2	.	.	TRBV25-1	14	TGTGCCAGCAGTGAATCTGACAGGAACTATGGCTACACCTTC	CASSESDRNYGYTF
TRBJ1-1	.	.	TRBV6-1	14	TGTGCCAGCAGGGATTCCAGGGGAGCGACTGAAGCTTTCTTT	CASRDSRGATEAFF
TRBJ1-2	few	.	TRBV5-1	15	TGCGCCAGCAGCTTGGATGACAGGCGCAACTATGGCTACACCTTC	CASSLDDRRNYGYTF
TRBJ2-7	once	.	TRBV9	15	TGTGCCAGCAGCTATAGCGCCAGGGGCGACGACGAGCAGTACTTC	CASSYSARGDDEQYF
TRBJ1-1	.	.	TRBV10-2	15	TGCGCCAGCAGTGAGAATATCGGGAGGAACACTGAAGCTTTCTTT	CASSENIGRNTEAFF
TRBJ2-3	few	TRBD1	TRBV29-1	14	TGCAGCGTACGACAGGGGCCTAGCACAGATACGCAGTATTTT	CSVRQGPSTDTQYF
TRBJ2-7	.	TRBD2	TRBV29-1	12	TGCAGCGGCGGGACTAGCGGGAACGAGCAGTACTTC	CSGGTSGNEQYF
TRBJ1-2	.	.	TRBV10-1	15	TGCGCCAGCAGTGCGCACACTGGGACTAACTATGGCTACACCTTC	CASSAHTGTNYGYTF
TRBJ1-4	.	TRBD1	TRBV12-5	14	TGTGCTAGTGGTTTACAGGGGGGACAAGAAAAACTGTTTTTT	CASGLQGGQEKLFF
TRBJ1-3	.	.	TRBV5-1	15	TGCGCCAGCAGCCCGGACAGTCGCTCTGGAAACACCATATATTTT	CASSPDSRSGNTIYF
TRBJ1-1	.	TRBD1	TRBV5-6	17	TGTGCCAGCAGCTCGACAGGGGGCGGGTTCATGAACACTGAAGCTTTCTTT	CASSSTGGGFMNTEAFF
TRBJ1-4	.	.	TRBV6-1	15	TGTGCCAGCAGTGAAGGACAGCTCGCGTCGGGAAAACTGTTTTTT	CASSEGQLASGKLFF
TRBJ2-7	.	TRBD1	TRBV11-2	13	TGTGCCAGCAGCTTAGATCCGAGACAGGGGCAGTACTTC	CASSLDPRQGQYF
TRBJ2-3	.	TRBD1	TRBV6-5	14	TGTGCCAGCAGCCCGAGGGGGCTCACAGATACGCAGTATTTT	CASSPRGLTDTQYF
TRBJ2-3	few	.	TRBV15	12	TGTGCCACCAGCTCAAACACAGATACGCAGTATTTT	CATSSNTDTQYF
TRBJ1-5	.	.	TRBV11-2	14	TGTGCCAGCAGCTTATCAGGAATGGGCCAGCCCCAGCATTTT	CASSLSGMGQPQHF
TRBJ1-4	.	TRBD1	TRBV5-6	14	TGTGCCAGCAGCTCCGACAGGGTTGGTGAAAAACTGTTTTTT	CASSSDRVGEKLFF
TRBJ2-7	.	TRBD2	TRBV7-8	16	TGTGCCAGCAGCTGGGGTTCAGCGGGGGGGGCCTACGAGCAGTACTTC	CASSWGSAGGAYEQYF
TRBJ1-1	.	.	TRBV28	14	TGTGCCAGCAGTGGACCAATGGTGGACACTGAAGCTTTCTTT	CASSGPMVDTEAFF
TRBJ1-5	.	TRBD1	TRBV5-5	20	TGTGCCAGCAGCTTGGCCAAGGAGAGGGCAGGGGGCTTCTCGGATCAGCCCCAGCATTTT	CASSLAKERAGGFSDQPQHF